Listed below are T cell receptor beta chains from one sample, sequenced in a study of blood T cell repertoires in COVID-19. Clones were read by immunoSEQ multiplex PCR, and TCRdb kept only the in-frame ones, dropping some. The sample yields fewer than 150,000 clones, 60% to 85% seen once. Sequenced input: peripheral blood. Receptors originate from a man older than 75 with acute or convalescent COVID-19. CDR3s include the opening cysteine and the closing phenylalanine or tryptophan.

>TRBV6-6|TRBJ1-2
CASRIPGQGFGYTF
>TRBV27|TRBJ1-1
CASSSRRDRGGEAFF
>TRBV5-6|TRBJ2-7
CASSSLDRDYEQYF
>TRBV5-5|TRBJ2-1
CASSTYPGQGALDEQFF
>TRBV4-3|TRBJ1-2
CASSQEAGRGYGYTF
>TRBV28|TRBJ2-5
CASSGGFERETQYF
>TRBV30|TRBJ2-1
CAWSRDRGQHEQFF
>TRBV27|TRBJ2-1
CASSSPGSYNEQFF
>TRBV2|TRBJ1-2
CASSESRRSGYTF
>TRBV10-3|TRBJ2-3
CAISFSQLAGSTDTQYF
>TRBV6-1|TRBJ1-6
CASTQGGNNSPLHF
>TRBV4-2|TRBJ2-2
CASSQELLQGARTGELFF
>TRBV6-1|TRBJ1-6
CASSEVQTIVPLHF
>TRBV30|TRBJ1-1
CAWKQGLHTEAFF
>TRBV30|TRBJ1-6
CAWTRTAQSSYNSPLHF
>TRBV6-5|TRBJ1-5
CATGKQGSNQPQHF
>TRBV19|TRBJ2-2
CASSTTGDTGELFF
>TRBV6-1|TRBJ1-3
CASSAAGGLAGNTIYF
>TRBV5-5|TRBJ2-1
CASSWSDRRHYNEQFF
>TRBV5-1|TRBJ2-3
CASSLFGGITSTDTQYF
>TRBV6-5|TRBJ1-4
CASSREITTNEKLFF
>TRBV19|TRBJ1-5
CASSIDARGQSQHF
>TRBV12-3/TRBV12-4|TRBJ2-2
CASSLGQGRELFF
>TRBV19|TRBJ1-2
CASTTRLGQGTYGYTF
>TRBV4-1|TRBJ2-7
CASSQEAGSYEQYF
>TRBV2|TRBJ1-1
CASNEGQGLEAFF
>TRBV10-3|TRBJ1-4
CAISDDRGREKLFF
>TRBV5-4|TRBJ2-2
CASKKGGTGELFF
>TRBV5-1|TRBJ2-3
CASRLEGVVADTQYF
>TRBV6-5|TRBJ2-2
CASSQSGAGELFF
>TRBV2|TRBJ2-2
CASSEIHAGELFF
>TRBV4-3|TRBJ2-3
CASSQEFGGVGTDTQYF
>TRBV19|TRBJ1-2
CASSIDTGTNYGYTF
>TRBV29-1|TRBJ2-4
CSVEARGGRGNIQYF
>TRBV5-1|TRBJ1-1
CASSLVGASTEAFF
>TRBV5-1|TRBJ2-1
CASSAGGEYYNEQFF
>TRBV11-2|TRBJ2-1
CASSLDRAVEQFF
>TRBV18|TRBJ1-4
CASSPIHLNEKLFF
>TRBV4-1|TRBJ2-7
CASSQGPGQGYYEQYF
>TRBV2|TRBJ2-5
CASRTSRINSETQYF
>TRBV6-6|TRBJ1-2
CASLQGRSDGYTF
>TRBV5-1|TRBJ1-5
CASSLEGQVYQPQHF
>TRBV5-6|TRBJ2-7
CASSRGPGSSYEQYF
>TRBV30|TRBJ2-3
CAWSVGGGHYTDTQYF
>TRBV9|TRBJ1-1
CASTRTGSRRGGHTEAFF
>TRBV2|TRBJ1-1
CASSLRGQNTEAFF
>TRBV28|TRBJ2-5
CASSSRQGETQYF
>TRBV4-2|TRBJ2-6
CASSQDRGQGGANVLTF
>TRBV12-3/TRBV12-4|TRBJ1-1
CASRGRGHTEAFF
>TRBV7-2|TRBJ2-3
CASRRGTDTQYF
>TRBV21-1|TRBJ1-2
CASSKGGDRGCGYTF
>TRBV6-1|TRBJ2-5
CASSVGLAGGPPQETQYF